The next 8 T cell receptor beta chains were all read from a single sample in a study of blood T cells in healthy people across ages. Alongside a J-beta primer mix, a sample-barcoded 5' primer served in a second PCR lasting roughly 6 to 11 cycles. TCRdb recomputed calls from the 5' RACE reads with MiXCR, one row per CDR3 protein. The sample holds about 1.6 million distinct CDR3 sequences; 34% are singletons and the top ten take over 9%. Sequenced: blood. Receptors were obtained from a young woman in good health.

The rearrangement uses TRBV20-1 and TRBJ1-3; maybe TRBD1 (5 bases). The CDR3 consists of 13 residues. V was cut by 3 bases and J by 0 bases, with 6 bases left in between. CDR1 and CDR2 from the germline V gene are DFQATT and SNEGSKA (reference sequence). The CDR3 bases are TGCAGTGCTAGCCAGGGCTCTGGAAACACCATATATTTT. It codes for CSASQGSGNTIYF.

This clonotype was detected only a few times. This chain connects TRBV6-5 to TRBJ2-3, with TRBD2 matching over 8 bases. V was clipped by 4 bases and J by 6 bases; unmatched bases: 6. CDR3 length: 14 residues. Germline V lookup: CDR1 MNHEY, CDR2 SVGAGI. The CDR3 DNA follows: TGTGCCAGCAGTTTACAGCGGGAGAGGGATACGCAGTATTTT. As protein: CASSLQRERDTQYF.

The sample holds a few counts of this clonotype. The chain recombines TRBV3-1 with TRBJ2-7; D is unclear. The CDR3 covers 14 residues. V gave up 4 bases and J gave up 3 bases, with 13 bases separating them. From germline, CDR1 is LGHDT and CDR2 YNNKEL (reference sequence). CDR3 in DNA: TGTGCCAGCAGCCTTAAGGCACATTTCTACGAGCAGTACTTC. Encoded protein: CASSLKAHFYEQYF.

The genes are TRBV30 and TRBJ2-1; D unresolved. The CDR3 is made up of 13 amino acids. Trimming took 0 bases from V and 9 from J, leaving 12 bases between them. Per the germline V gene, CDR1 is GTSNPN and CDR2 is SVGIG (reference sequence). This chain's CDR3 is CAWSVPPPTEQFF. The CDR3, as DNA: TGTGCCTGGAGTGTACCCCCCCCTACTGAGCAGTTCTTC.

The CDR3 sequence is CASSQAGYTHNEQFF. The CDR3 DNA reads as TGTGCCAGCAGCCAGGCAGGGTACACACACAATGAGCAGTTCTTC. The V call is TRBV3-1, the J call TRBJ2-1, with D possibly matching TRBD1 (5 bases). Germline assignment: CDR1 LGHDT and CDR2 YNNKEL (reference sequence). The CDR3 runs to 15 residues. V lost 3 bases, J lost 5 bases, and 14 bases lay in between.

V is TRBV6-1 and J is TRBJ2-3, with D possibly being TRBD2 (6 bases). The length of the CDR3 is 15 residues. Germline V CDR1 and CDR2: MNHNS, SASEGT. V lost 5 bases and J 3 bases, leaving 15 bases between the germline ends. The CDR3 region has the DNA TGTGCCAGCAGTTGGAGGGACGGTGGGACAGATACGCAGTATTTT. Translating it yields CASSWRDGGTDTQYF.

This clonotype was found many times. CDR3 sequence: CATSDVSSSYNEQFF. The CDR3 nucleotides are TGTGCCACCAGTGATGTATCCAGCTCCTACAATGAGCAGTTCTTC. This chain links TRBV24-1 with TRBJ2-1; D gene ambiguous. The CDR3 covers 15 residues. The V gene lost 3 bases and the J gene lost 0 bases, with 8 bases spanning the gap. Germline V gene sequence: CDR1 KGHDR, CDR2 SFDVKD.

As for this clonotype: A junction end diverges from the germline sequence, so it may reflect a read error. The chain couples TRBV5-6 to TRBJ2-7; 7 bases are a match to TRBD1. CDR3 length: 15 residues. CDR1 is SGHDT and CDR2 is YYEEEE in the germline V gene. CDR3 nucleotide sequence: TGTGCCGGCAGCTACGGGGACAGACGCTCCTACGAGCAGTACTTC. It is translated as CAGSYGDRRSYEQYF.